A single sample is the source of the 6 T cell receptor beta chains below, sequenced in a study of T cell responses to AZD1222 COVID-19 vaccine. Assay used: immunoSEQ multiplex PCR; TCRdb lists only in-frame clones, some missing. The sample consists of 100,000 or so clones, 88% of them appearing once. The material sequenced was peripheral blood, taken on day 0 of AZD1222 vaccination. The source of these receptors is an adult in good health.

The chain recombines TRBV30 with TRBJ2-4, with TRBD2 identical over 7 bases. V lost 2 bases, J lost 0 bases, and 13 bases stayed unmatched. CDR1 GTSNPN and CDR2 SVGIG come from the germline V gene (reference sequence). CDR3 length equals 18 residues. CDR3 sequence reads: CAWSPPLGIAGAKNIQYF. The CDR3 nucleotides read TGTGCCTGGAGTCCCCCCCTCGGAATAGCGGGAGCCAAAAACATTCAGTACTTC.

The rearrangement joins TRBV30 to TRBJ1-5; D might be TRBD1 (5 bases). CDR3 length: 12 residues. Germline CDR1 reads GTSNPN; CDR2 reads SVGIG (reference sequence). Between the trimmed V and J ends, which lost 0 bases and 5 bases, there was a span of 5 bases. In DNA, the CDR3 is TGTGCCTGGAGTGTACAGGATCAGCCCCAGCATTTT. Protein sequence: CAWSVQDQPQHF.

CDR3 nucleotides: TGTGCCAGCAGCTTAATATCAGGAGCGATGGGTGACACTGAAGCTTTCTTT. This gives the protein CASSLISGAMGDTEAFF. The J gene is TRBJ1-1, the V gene TRBV7-3; no definite D call. Per germline, CDR1 SGHTA and CDR2 FQGTGA. V gave up 1 base and J gave up 3 bases, with 18 bases separating them. The CDR3 sequence is 17 residues long. Complete variable domain (other parts from reference TRBV7-3 and TRBJ1-1): GAGVSQTPSNKVTEKGKYVELRCDPISGHTALYWYRQSLGQGPEFLIYFQGTGAADDSGLPNDRFFAVRPEGSVSTLKIQRTERGDSAVYLCASSLISGAMGDTEAFFGQGTRLTVV.

V gene TRBV7-9 combines with J gene TRBJ2-2; D not resolved. Per germline, CDR1 SEHNR and CDR2 FQNEAQ (reference sequence). The CDR3 has 14 amino acids. Between the trimmed V and J ends, which lost 2 bases and 5 bases, there was a span of 9 bases. CDR3 protein: CASSLLIGTGELFF. Written as DNA, the CDR3 is TGTGCCAGCAGCTTACTAATAGGAACCGGGGAGCTGTTTTTT.

This sequence joins TRBV6-5 and TRBJ2-7, with 7 bases identical to TRBD2. This CDR3 has 13 residues. After removal of 8 bases from V and 1 base from J, the junction contained 5 bases not matched to a gene. Germline loops: CDR1 MNHEY, CDR2 SVGAGI. The DNA of the CDR3 is TGTGCCAGCCGAGGACTAGGTTCCTACGAGCAGTACTTC. Translated: CASRGLGSYEQYF.

V usage is TRBV14 and J usage is TRBJ2-2; D possibly corresponds to TRBD2 (6 bases). Germline CDR1 SGHDN, CDR2 FVKESK. Deletions cut 0 bases from V and 6 bases from J, with 17 bases between. This CDR3 is built from 17 residues. The CDR3 DNA reads TGTGCCAGCAGCCAAGAGGGGCTAGCGTTGGGTTCCGGGGAGCTGTTTTTT. Translation: CASSQEGLALGSGELFF.